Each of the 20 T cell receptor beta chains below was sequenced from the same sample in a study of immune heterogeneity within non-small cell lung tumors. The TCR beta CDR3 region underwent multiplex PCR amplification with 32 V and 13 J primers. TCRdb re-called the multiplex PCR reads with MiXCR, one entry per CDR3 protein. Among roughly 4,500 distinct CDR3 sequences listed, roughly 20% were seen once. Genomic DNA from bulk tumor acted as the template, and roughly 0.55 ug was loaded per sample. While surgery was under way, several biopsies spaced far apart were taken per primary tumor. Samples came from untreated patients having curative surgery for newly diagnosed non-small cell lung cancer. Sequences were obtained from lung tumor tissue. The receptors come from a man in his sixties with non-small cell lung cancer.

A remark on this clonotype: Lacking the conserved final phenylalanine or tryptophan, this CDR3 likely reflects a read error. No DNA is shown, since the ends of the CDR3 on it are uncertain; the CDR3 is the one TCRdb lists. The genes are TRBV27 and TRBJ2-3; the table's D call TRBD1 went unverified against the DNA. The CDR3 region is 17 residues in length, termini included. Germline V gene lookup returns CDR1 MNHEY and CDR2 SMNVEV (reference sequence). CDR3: CASKPLGLTPYEQYLGP.

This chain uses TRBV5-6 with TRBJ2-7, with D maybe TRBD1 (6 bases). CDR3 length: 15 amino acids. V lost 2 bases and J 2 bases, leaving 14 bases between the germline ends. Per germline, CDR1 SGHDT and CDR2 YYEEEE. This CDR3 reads CASSFRQAQTYEQYF. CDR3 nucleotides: TGTGCCAGCAGCTTCCGACAGGCTCAAACCTACGAGCAGTACTTC.

The CDR3, as DNA: TGTGCCAGCAGTTACTCGAAGGGGGGCAATCAGCCCCAGCATTTT. Encoded protein: CASSYSKGGNQPQHF. The rearrangement links TRBV6-6 to TRBJ1-5, with a weak D call TRBD1 (6 bases). Germline CDR1 is MNHNY and CDR2 is SVGAGI (reference sequence). V lost 0 bases, J lost 2 bases, and 8 bases lay in between. CDR3 size: 15 residues.

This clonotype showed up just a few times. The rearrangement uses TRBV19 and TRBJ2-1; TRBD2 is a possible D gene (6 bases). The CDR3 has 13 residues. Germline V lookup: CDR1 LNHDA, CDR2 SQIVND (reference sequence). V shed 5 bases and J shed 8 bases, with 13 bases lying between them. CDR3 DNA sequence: TGTGCCAGTAGTCCCGGGAGACACGATGAGCAGTTCTTC. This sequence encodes CASSPGRHDEQFF.

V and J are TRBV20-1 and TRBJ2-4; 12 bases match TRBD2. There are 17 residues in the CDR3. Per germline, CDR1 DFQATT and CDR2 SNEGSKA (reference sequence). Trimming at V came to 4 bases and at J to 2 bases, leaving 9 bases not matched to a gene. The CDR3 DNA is TGCAGTGCTATTAACGGACTAGCGGGATCTTCCAAAAACATTCAGTACTTC. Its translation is CSAINGLAGSSKNIQYF.

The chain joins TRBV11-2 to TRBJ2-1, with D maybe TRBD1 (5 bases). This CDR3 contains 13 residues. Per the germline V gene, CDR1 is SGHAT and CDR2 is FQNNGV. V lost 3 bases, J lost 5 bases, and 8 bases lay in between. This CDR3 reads CASSFRQNNEQFF. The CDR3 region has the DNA TGTGCCAGCAGCTTCCGACAGAACAATGAGCAGTTCTTC.

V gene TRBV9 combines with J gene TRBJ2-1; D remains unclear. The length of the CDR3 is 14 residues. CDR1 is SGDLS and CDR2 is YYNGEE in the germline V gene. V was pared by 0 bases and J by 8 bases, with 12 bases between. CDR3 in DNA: TGTGCCAGCAGCGTAGCCTACTTAAGTCATGAGCAGTTCTTC. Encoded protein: CASSVAYLSHEQFF.

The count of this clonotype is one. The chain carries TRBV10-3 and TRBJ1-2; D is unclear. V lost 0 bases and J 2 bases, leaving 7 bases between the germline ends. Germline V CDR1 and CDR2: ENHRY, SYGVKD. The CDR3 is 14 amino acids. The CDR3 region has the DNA TGTGCCATCAGTGAGTCCCTGCCAAACTATGGCTACACCTTC. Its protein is CAISESLPNYGYTF.

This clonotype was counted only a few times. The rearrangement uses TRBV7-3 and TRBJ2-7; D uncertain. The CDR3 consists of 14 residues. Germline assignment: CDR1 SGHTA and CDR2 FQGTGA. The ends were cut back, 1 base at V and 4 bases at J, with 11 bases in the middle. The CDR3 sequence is CASSLNPQSYEQYF. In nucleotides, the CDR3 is TGTGCCAGCAGCTTAAACCCCCAGAGTTACGAGCAGTACTTC.

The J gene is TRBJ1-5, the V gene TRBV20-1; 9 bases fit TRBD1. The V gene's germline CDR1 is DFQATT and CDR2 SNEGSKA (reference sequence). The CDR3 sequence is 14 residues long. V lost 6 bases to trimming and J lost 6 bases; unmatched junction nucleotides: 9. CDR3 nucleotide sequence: TGCAGTGCCACGGGACAGGGCCAGGGTCAGCCCCAGCATTTT. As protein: CSATGQGQGQPQHF.

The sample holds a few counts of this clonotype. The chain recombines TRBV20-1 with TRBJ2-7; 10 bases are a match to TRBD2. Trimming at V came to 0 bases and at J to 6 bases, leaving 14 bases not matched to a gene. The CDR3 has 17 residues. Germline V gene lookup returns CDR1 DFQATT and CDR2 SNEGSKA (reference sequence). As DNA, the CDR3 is TGCAGTGCTAGAGATTCACTAGCGGGATCAAAACGGAGCGAGCAGTACTTC. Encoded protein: CSARDSLAGSKRSEQYF.

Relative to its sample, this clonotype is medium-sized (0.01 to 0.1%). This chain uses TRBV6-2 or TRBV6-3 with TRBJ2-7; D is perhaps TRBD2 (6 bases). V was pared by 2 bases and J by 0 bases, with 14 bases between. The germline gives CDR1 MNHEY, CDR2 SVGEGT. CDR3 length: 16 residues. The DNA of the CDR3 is TGTGCCAGCAGTTACCCTCGCGGGCGGGGCTCCTACGAGCAGTACTTC. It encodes CASSYPRGRGSYEQYF.

CDR3: CASRRVGADTQYF. In DNA form, the CDR3 reads TGTGCCAGCAGACGGGTAGGAGCAGATACGCAGTATTTT. J is TRBJ2-3 and V is TRBV2; D remains ambiguous. Between the trimmed V and J ends, which lost 6 bases and 4 bases, there was a span of 11 bases. The CDR3 has 13 amino acids. CDR1 and CDR2 (germline): SNHLY, FYNNEI.

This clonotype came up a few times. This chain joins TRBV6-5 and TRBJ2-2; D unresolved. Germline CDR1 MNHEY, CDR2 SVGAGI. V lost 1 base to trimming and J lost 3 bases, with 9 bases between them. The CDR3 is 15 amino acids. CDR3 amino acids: CASSYLGRDTGELFF. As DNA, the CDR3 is TGTGCCAGCAGTTACTTAGGCCGGGACACCGGGGAGCTGTTTTTT.

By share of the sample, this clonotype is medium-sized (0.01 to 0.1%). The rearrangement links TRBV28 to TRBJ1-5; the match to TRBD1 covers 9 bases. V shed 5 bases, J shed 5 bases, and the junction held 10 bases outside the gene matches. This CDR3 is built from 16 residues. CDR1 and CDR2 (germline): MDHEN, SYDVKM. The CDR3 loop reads CASSPTGGGRYQPQHF. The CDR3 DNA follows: TGTGCCAGCAGTCCTACAGGGGGCGGAAGGTATCAGCCCCAGCATTTT. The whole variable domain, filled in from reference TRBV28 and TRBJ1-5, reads DVKVTQSSRYLVKRTGEKVFLECVQDMDHENMFWYRQDPGLGLRLIYFSYDVKMKEKGDIPEGYSVSREKKERFSLILESASTNQTSMYLCASSPTGGGRYQPQHFGDGTRLSIL.

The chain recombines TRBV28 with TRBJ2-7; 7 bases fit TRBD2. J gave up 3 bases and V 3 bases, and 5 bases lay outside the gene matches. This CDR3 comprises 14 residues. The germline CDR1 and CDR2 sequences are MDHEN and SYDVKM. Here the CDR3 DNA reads TGTGCCAGCAGTTTTATGGGGGGGGTCTACGAGCAGTACTTC. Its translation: CASSFMGGVYEQYF.

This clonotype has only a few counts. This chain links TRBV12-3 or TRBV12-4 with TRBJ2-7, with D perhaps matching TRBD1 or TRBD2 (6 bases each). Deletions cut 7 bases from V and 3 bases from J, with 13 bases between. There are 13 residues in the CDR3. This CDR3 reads CASNGGLSYEQYF. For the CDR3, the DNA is TGTGCCAGCAATGGGGGGCTAAGCTACGAGCAGTACTTC.

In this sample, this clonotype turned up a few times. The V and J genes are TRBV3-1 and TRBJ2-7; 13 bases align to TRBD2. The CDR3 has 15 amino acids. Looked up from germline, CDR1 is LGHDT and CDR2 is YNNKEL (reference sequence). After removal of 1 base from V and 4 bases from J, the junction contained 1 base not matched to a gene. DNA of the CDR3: TGTGCCAGCAGCCAAGGGACTAGCGGGAGTTACGAGCAGTACTTC. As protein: CASSQGTSGSYEQYF.

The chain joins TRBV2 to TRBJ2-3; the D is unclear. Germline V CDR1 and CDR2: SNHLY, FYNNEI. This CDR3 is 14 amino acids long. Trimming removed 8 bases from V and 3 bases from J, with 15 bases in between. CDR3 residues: CASHRQERTDTQYF. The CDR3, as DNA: TGTGCCAGCCACCGGCAGGAAAGGACAGATACGCAGTATTTT.

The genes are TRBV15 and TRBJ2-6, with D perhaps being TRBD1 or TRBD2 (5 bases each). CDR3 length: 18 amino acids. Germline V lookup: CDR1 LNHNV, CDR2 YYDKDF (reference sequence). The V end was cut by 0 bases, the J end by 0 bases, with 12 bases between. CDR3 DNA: TGTGCCACCAGCAGAGATGGGGACGGGCGCTCTGGGGCCAACGTCCTGACTTTC. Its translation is CATSRDGDGRSGANVLTF.